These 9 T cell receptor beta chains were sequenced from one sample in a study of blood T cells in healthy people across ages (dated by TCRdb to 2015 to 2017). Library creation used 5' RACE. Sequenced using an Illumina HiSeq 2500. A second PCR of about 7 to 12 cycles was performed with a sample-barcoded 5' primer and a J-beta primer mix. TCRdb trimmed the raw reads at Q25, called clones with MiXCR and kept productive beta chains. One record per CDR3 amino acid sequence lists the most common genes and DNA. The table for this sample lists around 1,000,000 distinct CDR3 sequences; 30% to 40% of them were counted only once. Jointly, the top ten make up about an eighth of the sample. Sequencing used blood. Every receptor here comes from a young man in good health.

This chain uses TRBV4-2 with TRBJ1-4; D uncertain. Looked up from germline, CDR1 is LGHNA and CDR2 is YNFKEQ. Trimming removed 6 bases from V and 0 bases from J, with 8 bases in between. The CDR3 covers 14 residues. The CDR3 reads CASRPGTTNEKLFF. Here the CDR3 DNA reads TGTGCCAGCAGGCCGGGGACAACTAATGAAAAACTGTTTTTT.

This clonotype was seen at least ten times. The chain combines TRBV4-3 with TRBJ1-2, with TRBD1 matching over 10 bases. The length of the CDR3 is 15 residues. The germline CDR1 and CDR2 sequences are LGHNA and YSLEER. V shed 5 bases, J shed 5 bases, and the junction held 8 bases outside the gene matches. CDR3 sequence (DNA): TGCGCCAGCAGCTTCGGGACAGGGGAGAAGTATGGCTACACCTTC. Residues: CASSFGTGEKYGYTF.

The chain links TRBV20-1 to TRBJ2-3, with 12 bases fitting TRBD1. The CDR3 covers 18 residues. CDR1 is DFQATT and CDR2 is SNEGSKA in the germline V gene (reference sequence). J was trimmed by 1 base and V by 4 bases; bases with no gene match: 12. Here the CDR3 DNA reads TGCAGTGCTACCCTGTCTCGGGGACAGGGGGCGGGCACAGATACGCAGTATTTT. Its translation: CSATLSRGQGAGTDTQYF.

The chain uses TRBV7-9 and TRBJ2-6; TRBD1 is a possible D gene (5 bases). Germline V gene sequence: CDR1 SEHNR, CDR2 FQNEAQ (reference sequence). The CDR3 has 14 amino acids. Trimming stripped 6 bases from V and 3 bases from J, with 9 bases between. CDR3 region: CASRRGGGANVLTF. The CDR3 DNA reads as TGTGCCAGCAGAAGGGGTGGTGGGGCCAACGTCCTGACTTTC.

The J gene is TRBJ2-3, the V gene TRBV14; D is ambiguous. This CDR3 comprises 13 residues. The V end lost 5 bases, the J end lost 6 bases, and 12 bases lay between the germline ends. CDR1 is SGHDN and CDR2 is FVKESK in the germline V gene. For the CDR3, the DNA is TGTGCCAGCAGCTCCATCCCCGGGGATACGCAGTATTTT. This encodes CASSSIPGDTQYF.

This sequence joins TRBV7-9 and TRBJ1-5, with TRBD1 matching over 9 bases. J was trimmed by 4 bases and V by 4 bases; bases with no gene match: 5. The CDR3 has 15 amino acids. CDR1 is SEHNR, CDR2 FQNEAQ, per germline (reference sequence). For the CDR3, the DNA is TGTGCCAGCAGCTCACAGGGGGCGTTTAATCAGCCCCAGCATTTT. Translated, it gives CASSSQGAFNQPQHF.

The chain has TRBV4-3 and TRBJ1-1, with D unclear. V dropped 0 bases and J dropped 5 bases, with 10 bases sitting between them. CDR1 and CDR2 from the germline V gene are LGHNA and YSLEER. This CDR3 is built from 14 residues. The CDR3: CASSQDWYDTEAFF. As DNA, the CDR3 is TGCGCCAGCAGCCAAGACTGGTATGATACTGAAGCTTTCTTT.

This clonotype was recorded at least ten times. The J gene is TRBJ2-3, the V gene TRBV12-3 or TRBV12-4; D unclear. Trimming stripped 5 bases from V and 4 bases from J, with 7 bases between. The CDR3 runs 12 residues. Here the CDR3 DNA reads TGTGCCAGCAGTCCAGACTCAGATACGCAGTATTTT. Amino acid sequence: CASSPDSDTQYF.

The CDR3 region has the DNA TGTGCCAGCAGACCCCCTATGGACGGCTACACCTTC. Translating gives CASRPPMDGYTF. The genes are TRBV28 and TRBJ1-2; no clear D gene. The CDR3 extends over 12 amino acids. CDR1 and CDR2 from the germline V gene are MDHEN and SYDVKM. Trimming shortened V by 6 bases and J by 8 bases, and 13 bases separated the two germline ends.